The next 5 T cell receptor beta chains were all read from a single sample in a study of siplizumab effects on memory and regulatory T cells. Data came from immunoSEQ multiplex PCR; TCRdb stores just in-frame clones and leaves some out. The sample contains some 100,000 clones, more than 85% of which appear only once. Sequencing used CD4+ T cells sorted from blood. The receptors come from a human donor in good health. Some clones in this sample may be carry-over from other donors' samples.

This CDR3 reads CASSLEGGGQPQHF. CDR3 nucleotides: TGCGCCAGCAGCTTGGAAGGGGGAGGTCAGCCCCAGCATTTT. This chain joins TRBV5-1 and TRBJ1-5; TRBD1 might be the D (6 bases). V lost 0 bases, J lost 6 bases, and 10 bases lay in between. Germline V gene sequence: CDR1 SGHRS, CDR2 YFSETQ. This CDR3 is built from 14 residues.

This rearrangement joins TRBV19 to TRBJ2-7, with 7 bases fitting TRBD1. The germline CDR1 and CDR2 sequences are LNHDA and SQIVND (reference sequence). The CDR3 is made up of 17 amino acids. With V trimmed by 5 bases and J by 0 bases, 13 bases remained unmatched. The DNA of the CDR3 is TGTGCCAGTAGTTCGGAACCTGTAGACAGGGCCTCCTACGAGCAGTACTTC. This gives the protein CASSSEPVDRASYEQYF.

The chain is built from TRBV5-1 and TRBJ2-1; TRBD2 matches at 7 bases. CDR3 size: 16 residues. From germline, CDR1 is SGHRS and CDR2 YFSETQ. Trimming removed 4 bases from V and 4 bases from J; junction bases left unmatched: 11. The CDR3 nucleotides are TGCGCCAGCAGCGTCGGTGCGGGGGAGTTTTACAATGAGCAGTTCTTC. This sequence encodes CASSVGAGEFYNEQFF. Full variable domain (outside the CDR3, taken from reference TRBV5-1 and TRBJ2-1): KAGVTQTPRYLIKTRGQQVTLSCSPISGHRSVSWYQQTPGQGLQFLFEYFSETQRNKGNFPGRFSGRQFSNSRSEMNVSTLELGDSALYLCASSVGAGEFYNEQFFGPGTRLTVL.

The chain recombines TRBV2 with TRBJ1-1; D perhaps matches TRBD1 (5 bases). The CDR3 spans 13 residues. V lost 11 bases, J lost 5 bases, and 18 bases lay in between. From germline, CDR1 is SNHLY and CDR2 FYNNEI. This chain's CDR3 is CASPRYRNTEAFF. The CDR3 region has the DNA TGTGCCTCCCCCCGGTACAGGAATACTGAAGCTTTCTTT.

V gene TRBV11-3 combines with J gene TRBJ2-2; D tentatively fits TRBD1 or TRBD2 (5 bases each). There are 14 residues in the CDR3. Germline CDR1 reads SGHNT; CDR2 reads YENEEA. With 7 bases removed from V and 4 bases from J, the gap between germline ends came to 13 bases. The CDR3 DNA follows: TGTGCCAGCAAGTCCAGGGCGGGCACCGGGGAGCTGTTTTTT. Encoded protein: CASKSRAGTGELFF.